The 26 T cell receptor beta chains reported below all come from one sample, sequenced in a study of spatial heterogeneity in lung cancer. Noted time point: sample taken at primary tumor resection. TCRdb re-called the 5' RACE reads through MiXCR, storing one row per CDR3 protein. The sample consists of over 6,500 distinct CDR3 sequences, over 9.5% of them appearing once. For these receptors, no antigen is known. Whole-study findings and limits: Tumors with more nonsynonymous mutations had more expanded intratumoral alpha and beta TCRs.

Sequencing was performed on lung tumor tissue, taken at surgery. Receptors originate from a male donor with early-stage non-small cell lung cancer.

In its sample, this clonotype ranks as medium-sized. This beta chain represents an off-target read in a library built for alpha chains; its size is of limited meaning. This chain connects TRBV7-8 to TRBJ2-7, with 7 bases matching TRBD2. Germline CDR1 SGHVS, CDR2 FQNEAQ. The CDR3 loop spans 14 amino acids. The junction had 3 bases not matched to a gene; V was cut back by 1 base and J by 3 bases. CDR3 in amino acids: CASSLEIAGYEQYF. DNA of the CDR3: TGTGCCAGCAGCTTAGAAATAGCGGGCTACGAGCAGTACTTC.

This clonotype was counted ten times or more. This beta chain came through as a stray read in a library set up for alpha chains, and its size says little. V gene TRBV5-6 combines with J gene TRBJ1-2; TRBD1 matches 9 bases. J gave up 4 bases and V 7 bases, and 5 bases lay outside the gene matches. The CDR3 loop spans 13 amino acids. Germline V lookup: CDR1 SGHDT, CDR2 YYEEEE. In nucleotides, the CDR3 is TGTGCCAGCTTTTCGGACAGGGGCTATGGCTACACCTTC. This gives the protein CASFSDRGYGYTF.

By sample fraction, this clonotype is medium-sized. In a library made to pick up alpha chains, this beta chain is a stray read with a size that means little. In nucleotides, the CDR3 is TGTGCCAGCAGTTACTCCAGGGCTGGGGCCAACGTCCTGACTTTC. Its translation: CASSYSRAGANVLTF. The gene calls are TRBV6-5 and TRBJ2-6, with TRBD1 as a possible D gene (5 bases). Germline assignment: CDR1 MNHEY and CDR2 SVGAGI. The CDR3 spans 15 residues. Trimming took 0 bases from V and 2 from J, leaving 5 bases between them.

This clonotype is termed medium-sized. Since the library was made to target alpha chains, this beta chain is a stray read and its abundance is not meaningful. The chain couples TRBV20-1 to TRBJ2-3; 10 bases match TRBD2. The CDR3 is made up of 13 amino acids. Per the germline V gene, CDR1 is DFQATT and CDR2 is SNEGSKA (reference sequence). Unmatched junction bases numbered 1, after V lost 6 bases and J lost 1 base. The CDR3 spells CSAGTSGTDTQYF. The CDR3 DNA reads as TGCAGTGCGGGGACTAGCGGCACAGATACGCAGTATTTT.

Only a few counts were recorded for this clonotype. This beta chain lies outside the target of a library built for alpha chains; its clone size means little. This chain links TRBV12-3 or TRBV12-4 with TRBJ1-1; weak D call: TRBD1 (5 bases). This CDR3 has 13 amino acids. The V gene lost 6 bases and the J gene lost 4 bases, with 12 bases spanning the gap. The DNA of the CDR3 is TGTGCCAGCAGGCGACAGTCGGGCACTGAAGCTTTCTTT. It yields the protein CASRRQSGTEAFF.

This clonotype has at least ten counts. Found in a library prepared for alpha chains, this beta chain is an off-target read, and its abundance has little meaning. This chain joins TRBV9 and TRBJ2-2, with D unclear. V gave up 4 bases and J gave up 5 bases, with 18 bases separating them. The CDR3 is made up of 16 amino acids. The germline V gene encodes CDR1 SGDLS and CDR2 YYNGEE. The CDR3 DNA follows: TGTGCCAGCAGCACCACCCCCCCTGAGACGACCGGGGAGCTGTTTTTT. Protein sequence: CASSTTPPETTGELFF.

Notes on this clonotype: In a library made to pick up alpha chains, this beta chain is a stray read with a size that means little. The chain joins TRBV3-1 to TRBJ2-1; TRBD2 matches at 7 bases. Looked up from germline, CDR1 is LGHDT and CDR2 is YNNKEL (reference sequence). Trimming took 1 base from V and 13 from J; bases not matched to a gene: 4. The CDR3 loop spans 12 amino acids. CDR3 in DNA: TGTGCCAGCAGCCAAGGACTAGCTTTACAGTTCTTC. Amino acids: CASSQGLALQFF.

Notes on this clonotype: The library was prepared for alpha chains; this beta chain is a stray read, so its frequency means little. V gene TRBV4-3 combines with J gene TRBJ1-5; D unclear. V was shortened by 6 bases and J by 3 bases, with 12 bases between the two germline ends. The germline V gene has CDR1 LGHNA and CDR2 YSLEER. The CDR3 is 14 residues long. CDR3 in amino acids: CASRTPVANQPQHF. The CDR3 region has the DNA TGCGCCAGCAGGACGCCAGTAGCCAATCAGCCCCAGCATTTT.

On this clonotype itself: This beta chain appears as a stray read in a library generated for alpha chains; its size is not informative. The rearrangement links TRBV6-5 to TRBJ2-3; D possibly corresponds to TRBD2 (6 bases). The CDR3 has 16 amino acids. The V end lost 2 bases, the J end lost 6 bases, and 18 bases lay between the germline ends. CDR1 and CDR2 from the germline V gene are MNHEY and SVGAGI. The CDR3 nucleotides read TGTGCCAGCAGTTACGCCATGGTAGGAGGGAAGGATACGCAGTATTTT. Its protein is CASSYAMVGGKDTQYF.

In the case of this clonotype: In a library made to pick up alpha chains, this beta chain is a stray read with a size that means little. J is TRBJ2-1 and V is TRBV7-9; 11 bases line up with TRBD2. Per germline, CDR1 SEHNR and CDR2 FQNEAQ (reference sequence). The CDR3 consists of 16 residues. With 3 bases clipped from V and 5 bases from J, the junction kept 6 bases outside the gene matches. CDR3 loop: CASSFTPTSGNNEQFF. CDR3 bases: TGTGCCAGCAGCTTTACCCCGACTAGCGGGAACAATGAGCAGTTCTTC. Based on the CDR3 plus reference TRBV7-9 and TRBJ2-1, the full variable domain is DTGVSQNPRHKITKRGQNVTFRCDPISEHNRLYWYRQTLGQGPEFLTYFQNEAQLEKSRLLSDRFSAERPKGSFSTLEIQRTEQGDSAMYLCASSFTPTSGNNEQFFGPGTRLTVL.

By its share, this clonotype is medium-sized. The library was prepared for alpha chains; this beta chain is a stray read, so its frequency means little. The rearrangement joins TRBV20-1 to TRBJ2-6; D ambiguous. The CDR3 is 16 amino acids. The germline V gene has CDR1 DFQATT and CDR2 SNEGSKA (reference sequence). V was trimmed by 3 bases and J by 0 bases, leaving 12 bases between them. DNA of the CDR3: TGCAGTGCTAGGAGGCAGCCAGGCTCTGGGGCCAACGTCCTGACTTTC. It encodes CSARRQPGSGANVLTF.

This clonotype is deemed medium-sized. The library was designed around alpha chains, so this beta chain is a stray read whose abundance carries little weight. The CDR3 coding sequence is TGCAGTGCTAGATCCCATCGGTACGGACAGGGCCACGAGCAGTACTTC. Amino acids: CSARSHRYGQGHEQYF. The chain combines TRBV20-1 with TRBJ2-7, with 8 bases lining up with TRBD1. The germline CDR1 and CDR2 sequences are DFQATT and SNEGSKA (reference sequence). The length of the CDR3 is 16 residues. V lost 2 bases to trimming and J lost 5 bases; unmatched junction nucleotides: 14.

This clonotype was counted at least ten times. This beta chain is a stray sequence in a library constructed for alpha chains; its clone size is not meaningful. This chain connects TRBV7-2 to TRBJ1-1; the D is unclear. CDR1 and CDR2 from the germline V gene are SGHTA and FQGNSA. CDR3 length: 12 amino acids. Trimming took off 4 bases at V and 11 bases at J, with 14 bases between the two ends. This chain's CDR3 is CASSSEAGAAFF. For the CDR3, the DNA is TGTGCCAGCAGCTCGGAGGCCGGCGCGGCTTTCTTT.

This clonotype was observed many times. Because the library targeted alpha chains, this beta chain is an off-target read whose size means little. The V call is TRBV11-1, the J call TRBJ1-2; TRBD1 matches at 7 bases. Trimming at V came to 3 bases and at J to 7 bases, leaving 5 bases not matched to a gene. The CDR3 spans 13 residues. Germline V lookup: CDR1 SGHAT, CDR2 FQDESV (reference sequence). DNA for the CDR3: TGTGCCAGCAGCTTTCCCAGGGGGATTGGCTACACCTTC. This translates into CASSFPRGIGYTF.

This clonotype was seen ten or more times. This beta chain represents an off-target read in a library built for alpha chains; its size is of limited meaning. The V gene is TRBV20-1, the J gene TRBJ2-7; perhaps TRBD2 as D (6 bases). Trimming shortened V by 7 bases and J by 5 bases, and 24 bases separated the two germline ends. This CDR3 has 15 amino acids. Germline V gives CDR1 DFQATT, CDR2 SNEGSKA (reference sequence). CDR3 loop: CSVRSGIGGGNEQYF. The DNA for the CDR3 is TGCAGTGTCAGATCAGGGATCGGCGGAGGGAACGAGCAGTACTTC.

This clonotype was picked up many times. This beta chain is off target for a library built for alpha chains, so its abundance means little. This sequence joins TRBV12-3 or TRBV12-4 and TRBJ1-5, with D uncertain. V was trimmed by 4 bases and J by 4 bases, leaving 8 bases between them. The length of the CDR3 is 13 residues. The CDR3 sequence: CASSWGINQPQHF. The CDR3 DNA sequence: TGTGCCAGCAGTTGGGGAATTAATCAGCCCCAGCATTTT.

This clonotype was detected ten times or more. This beta chain lies outside the target of a library built for alpha chains; its clone size means little. The chain carries TRBV29-1 and TRBJ1-1, with a weak D call TRBD1 (6 bases). Germline-derived CDR1 and CDR2 are SQVTM and ANQGSEA. V lost 7 bases and J lost 3, with 21 bases in between. The CDR3 contains 15 residues. For the CDR3, the DNA is TGCAGCGCCTCCGGGGGCGGGTGGAGGGACACTGAAGCTTTCTTT. It encodes CSASGGGWRDTEAFF.

In this sample, this clonotype turned up many times. Because the library targeted alpha chains, this beta chain is an off-target read whose size means little. V and J are TRBV20-1 and TRBJ1-3, with 9 bases lining up with TRBD1. CDR1 is DFQATT and CDR2 is SNEGSKA in the germline V gene (reference sequence). The CDR3 length is 15 residues. The V segment lost 3 bases and the J segment 3 bases; nucleotides outside the gene matches: 6. Here the CDR3 reads CSASSGTGNGNTIYF. The CDR3 nucleotides are TGCAGTGCTAGTTCCGGGACAGGGAATGGAAACACCATATATTTT.

This clonotype is termed hyperexpanded. With the library built for alpha chains, this beta chain is off target and its frequency is not meaningful. V is TRBV11-3 and J is TRBJ2-6; D perhaps matches TRBD1 (5 bases). In germline, CDR1 is SGHNT, CDR2 YENEEA. Trimming removed 6 bases from V and 0 bases from J, with 9 bases in between. The CDR3 runs to 15 residues. The CDR3 here is CASRLDNSGANVLTF. CDR3 nucleotides: TGTGCCAGCAGGCTGGACAACTCTGGGGCCAACGTCCTGACTTTC.

In this sample, this clonotype is medium-sized. This beta chain is an off-target read within a library intended for alpha chains, so its frequency means little. The CDR3 region has the DNA TGCAGTGCTAGCGGGAGCGGGAGGGATTCCAATGAGCAGTTCTTC. Protein: CSASGSGRDSNEQFF. The chain links TRBV20-1 to TRBJ2-1; 10 bases are a match to TRBD2. The CDR3 sequence is 15 residues long. Trimming at V came to 3 bases and at J to 6 bases, leaving 8 bases not matched to a gene. Germline CDR1 DFQATT, CDR2 SNEGSKA (reference sequence).

This clonotype has at least ten counts. This beta chain is a stray read from a library made for alpha chains; its abundance is not meaningful. The CDR3 coding sequence is TGTGCCAGCAGTCATAGGGAGAGGGGGAATAGCAATCAGCCCCAGCATTTT. This encodes CASSHRERGNSNQPQHF. This chain uses TRBV7-8 with TRBJ1-5, with a weak D call TRBD1 (6 bases). Germline-derived CDR1 and CDR2 are SGHVS and FQNEAQ. The CDR3 runs 17 residues. V was clipped by 6 bases and J by 0 bases, with 18 bases between them.

In its sample, this clonotype is large. This beta chain was picked up by a library intended for alpha chains and is off target, so its count carries little meaning. V usage is TRBV29-1 and J usage is TRBJ2-3; D is possibly TRBD1 (5 bases). The CDR3 contains 14 residues. V shed 4 bases and J shed 3 bases, with 14 bases lying between them. Germline CDR1 and CDR2: SQVTM and ANQGSEA. CDR3 nucleotide sequence: TGCAGCGTTGTCTGGGGCAGGGCTACAGATACGCAGTATTTT. Amino acids: CSVVWGRATDTQYF.

Comment on this clonotype: This beta chain represents an off-target read in a library built for alpha chains; its size is of limited meaning. This chain joins TRBV6-5 and TRBJ2-3; tentative D call: TRBD1 (6 bases). Germline-derived CDR1 and CDR2 are MNHEY and SVGAGI. The CDR3 consists of 14 residues. V shed 2 bases and J shed 2 bases, with 8 bases lying between them. The CDR3 region has the DNA TGTGCCAGCAGTTACCGGACAGTCACAGATACGCAGTATTTT. Its translation: CASSYRTVTDTQYF.

Judged by abundance, this clonotype is medium-sized (0.01 to 0.1%). This beta chain turned up in a library designed for alpha chains; as an off-target read, its abundance says little. J is TRBJ2-7 and V is TRBV6-6; D may match TRBD1 or TRBD2 (5 bases each). The V and J ends lost 10 bases and 4 bases respectively, with 20 bases between them. The CDR3 loop spans 14 amino acids. Germline CDR1 MNHNY, CDR2 SVGAGI (reference sequence). In nucleotides, the CDR3 is TGTGCCATCGCTCAGGGAGTGAGACAATACGAGCAGTACTTC. Translation gives CAIAQGVRQYEQYF.

Comments on this clonotype: For a library built for alpha chains, this beta chain is a stray read; little rests on its size. The chain combines TRBV6-5 with TRBJ1-1; TRBD1 agrees at 7 bases. The CDR3 covers 17 residues. CDR1 MNHEY and CDR2 SVGAGI come from the germline V gene. V dropped 0 bases and J dropped 0; count of bases not matched to a gene: 7. The CDR3 DNA reads as TGTGCCAGCAGTTACTCGCAAAACAGGGGATTGAACACTGAAGCTTTCTTT. Translating gives CASSYSQNRGLNTEAFF.

This clonotype was counted at least ten times. This beta chain is an unintended read in a library built for alpha chains; its size means little. Written as DNA, the CDR3 is TGTGCCAGCAGCCCCCTCCGGGACAGGGACGAGCAGTACTTC. Its translation: CASSPLRDRDEQYF. This chain links TRBV7-9 with TRBJ2-7, with 9 positions matching TRBD1. J was trimmed by 5 bases and V by 5 bases; bases with no gene match: 7. The CDR3 sequence is 14 residues long. Per germline, CDR1 SEHNR and CDR2 FQNEAQ (reference sequence). Full variable domain (missing parts from reference TRBV7-9 and TRBJ2-7): DTGVSQNPRHKITKRGQNVTFRCDPISEHNRLYWYRQTLGQGPEFLTYFQNEAQLEKSRLLSDRFSAERPKGSFSTLEIQRTEQGDSAMYLCASSPLRDRDEQYFGPGTRLTVT.